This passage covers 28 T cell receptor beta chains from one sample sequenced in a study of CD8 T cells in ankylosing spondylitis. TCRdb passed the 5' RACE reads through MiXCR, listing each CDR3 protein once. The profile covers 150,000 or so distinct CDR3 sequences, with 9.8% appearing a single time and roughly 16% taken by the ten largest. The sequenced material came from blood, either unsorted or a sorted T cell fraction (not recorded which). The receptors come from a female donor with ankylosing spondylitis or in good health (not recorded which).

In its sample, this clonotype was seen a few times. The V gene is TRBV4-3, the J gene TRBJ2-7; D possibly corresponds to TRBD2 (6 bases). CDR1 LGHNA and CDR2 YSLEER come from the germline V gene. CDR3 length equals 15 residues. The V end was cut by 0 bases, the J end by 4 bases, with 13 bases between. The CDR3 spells CASSQEISGGYEQYF. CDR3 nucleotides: TGCGCCAGCAGCCAAGAAATCTCAGGAGGGTACGAGCAGTACTTC.

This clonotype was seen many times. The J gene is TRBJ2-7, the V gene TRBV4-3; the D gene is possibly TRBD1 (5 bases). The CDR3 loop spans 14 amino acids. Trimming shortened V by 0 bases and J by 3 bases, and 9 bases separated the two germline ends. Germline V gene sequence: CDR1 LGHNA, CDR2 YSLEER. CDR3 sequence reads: CASSQERQGYEQYF. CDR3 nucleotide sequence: TGCGCCAGCAGCCAAGAGAGGCAGGGCTACGAGCAGTACTTC.

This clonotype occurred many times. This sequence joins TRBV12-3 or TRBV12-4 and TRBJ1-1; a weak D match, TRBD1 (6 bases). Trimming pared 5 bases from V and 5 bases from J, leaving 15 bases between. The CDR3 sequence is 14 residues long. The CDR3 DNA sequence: TGTGCCAGCAGTCCTTTCACAGGGATGACTGAAGCTTTCTTT. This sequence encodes CASSPFTGMTEAFF.

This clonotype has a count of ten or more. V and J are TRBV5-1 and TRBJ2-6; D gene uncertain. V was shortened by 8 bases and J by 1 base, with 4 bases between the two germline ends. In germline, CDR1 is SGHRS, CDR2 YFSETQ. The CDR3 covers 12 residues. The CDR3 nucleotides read TGCGCCAGTGGTTCTGGGGCCAACGTCCTGACTTTC. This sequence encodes CASGSGANVLTF.

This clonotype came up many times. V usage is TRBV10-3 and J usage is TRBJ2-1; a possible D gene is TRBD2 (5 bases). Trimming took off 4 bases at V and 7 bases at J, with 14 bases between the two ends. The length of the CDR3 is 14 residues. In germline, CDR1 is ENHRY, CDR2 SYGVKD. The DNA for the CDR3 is TGTGCCATCAGTGTGCGTGAGCGGACTAATGAGCAGTTCTTC. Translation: CAISVRERTNEQFF.

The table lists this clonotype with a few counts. The CDR3 sequence is CASSVRSLDTEAFF. The CDR3 nucleotides read TGTGCCAGCAGCGTACGCAGTTTAGATACTGAAGCTTTCTTT. J is TRBJ1-1 and V is TRBV9; D is unresolved. The germline V gene encodes CDR1 SGDLS and CDR2 YYNGEE. The germline V and J ends were trimmed by 1 base and 5 bases, with 12 bases remaining between them. CDR3 length: 14 residues.

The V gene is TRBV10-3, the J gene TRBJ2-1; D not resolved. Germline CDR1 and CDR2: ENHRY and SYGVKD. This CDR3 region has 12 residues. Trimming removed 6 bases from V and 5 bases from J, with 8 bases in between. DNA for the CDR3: TGTGCCATCAGGGTGAGACACAATGAGCAGTTCTTC. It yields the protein CAIRVRHNEQFF.

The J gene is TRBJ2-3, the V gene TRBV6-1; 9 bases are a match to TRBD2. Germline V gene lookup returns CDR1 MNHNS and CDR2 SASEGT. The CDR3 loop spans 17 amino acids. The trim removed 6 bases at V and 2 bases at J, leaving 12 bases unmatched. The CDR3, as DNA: TGTGCCAGCAGACCTCGTGGTAGCGGGGGCCCCACAGATACGCAGTATTTT. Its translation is CASRPRGSGGPTDTQYF.

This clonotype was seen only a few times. The CDR3, as DNA: TGTGCCACCGAAACTAGTCGCAATGAGCAGTTCTTC. Translation: CATETSRNEQFF. This chain uses TRBV6-2 or TRBV6-3 with TRBJ2-1, with D maybe TRBD2 (5 bases). V lost 10 bases to trimming and J lost 6 bases, with 13 bases between them. Germline V lookup: CDR1 MNHEY, CDR2 SVGEGT. The CDR3 extends over 12 amino acids.

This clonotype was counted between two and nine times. For the CDR3, the DNA is TGCGCCAGCAGCCAAGATGGGGACAGTAATTCACCCCTCCACTTT. Protein product: CASSQDGDSNSPLHF. V usage is TRBV4-3 and J usage is TRBJ1-6; TRBD1 agrees at 7 bases. CDR3 size: 15 residues. V trimming: 0 bases; J trimming: 6 bases; junction bases outside the gene matches: 2. CDR1 LGHNA and CDR2 YSLEER come from the germline V gene.

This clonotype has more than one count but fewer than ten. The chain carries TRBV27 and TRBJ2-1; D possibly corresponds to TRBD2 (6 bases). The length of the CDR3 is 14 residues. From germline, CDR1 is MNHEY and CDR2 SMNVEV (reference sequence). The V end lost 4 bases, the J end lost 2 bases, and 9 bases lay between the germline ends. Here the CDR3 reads CASSWRGAYNEQFF. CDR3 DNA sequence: TGTGCCAGCAGTTGGAGGGGAGCCTACAATGAGCAGTTCTTC.

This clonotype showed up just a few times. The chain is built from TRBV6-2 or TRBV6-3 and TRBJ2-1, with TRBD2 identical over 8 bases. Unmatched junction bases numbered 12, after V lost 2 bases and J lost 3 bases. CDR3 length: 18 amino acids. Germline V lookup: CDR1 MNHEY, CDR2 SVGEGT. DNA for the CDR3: TGTGCCAGCAGTTACAGGACTAGCCACCCGGGGAGCTACAATGAGCAGTTCTTC. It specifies CASSYRTSHPGSYNEQFF.

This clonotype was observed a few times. This chain's CDR3 is CSAVHRDSNEKLFF. In nucleotides, the CDR3 is TGCAGTGCGGTTCACCGGGACAGTAATGAAAAACTGTTTTTT. The chain recombines TRBV20-1 with TRBJ1-4, with TRBD1 matching over 7 bases. The V gene end was trimmed by 6 bases and the J gene end by 4 bases; junction bases not matched to a gene: 8. CDR3 length: 14 amino acids. Germline assignment: CDR1 DFQATT and CDR2 SNEGSKA (reference sequence).

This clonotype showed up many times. The CDR3 region is CSASYNEQFF. The DNA of the CDR3 is TGCAGTGCGTCCTACAATGAGCAGTTCTTC. The chain carries TRBV20-1 and TRBJ2-1, with D unclear. Trimming removed 6 bases at V and 1 base at J, with 1 base between. Per the germline V gene, CDR1 is DFQATT and CDR2 is SNEGSKA (reference sequence). The CDR3 contains 10 residues.

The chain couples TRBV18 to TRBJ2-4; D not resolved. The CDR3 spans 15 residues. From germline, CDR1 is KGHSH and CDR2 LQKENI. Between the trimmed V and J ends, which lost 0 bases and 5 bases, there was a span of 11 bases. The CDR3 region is CASSPPTLTENIQYF. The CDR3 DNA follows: TGTGCCAGCTCACCACCGACACTAACCGAAAACATTCAGTACTTC. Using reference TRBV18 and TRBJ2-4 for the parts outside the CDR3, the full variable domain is NAGVMQNPRHLVRRRGQEARLRCSPMKGHSHVYWYRQLPEEGLKFMVYLQKENIIDESGMPKERFSAEFPKEGPSILRIQQVVRGDSAAYFCASSPPTLTENIQYFGAGTRLSVL.

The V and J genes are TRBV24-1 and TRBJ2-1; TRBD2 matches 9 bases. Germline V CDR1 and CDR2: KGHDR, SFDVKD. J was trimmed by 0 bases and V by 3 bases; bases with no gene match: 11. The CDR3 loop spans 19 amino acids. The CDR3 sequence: CATSDRRLAAESSYNEQFF. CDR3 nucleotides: TGTGCCACCAGTGATCGTAGACTAGCGGCAGAGAGCTCCTACAATGAGCAGTTCTTC.

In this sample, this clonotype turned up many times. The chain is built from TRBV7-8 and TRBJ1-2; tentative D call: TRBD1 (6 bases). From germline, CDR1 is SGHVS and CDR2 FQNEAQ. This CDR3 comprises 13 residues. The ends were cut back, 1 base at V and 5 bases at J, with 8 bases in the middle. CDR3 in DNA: TGTGCCAGCAGCTTAGACAGGGAGTATGGCTACACCTTC. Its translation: CASSLDREYGYTF.

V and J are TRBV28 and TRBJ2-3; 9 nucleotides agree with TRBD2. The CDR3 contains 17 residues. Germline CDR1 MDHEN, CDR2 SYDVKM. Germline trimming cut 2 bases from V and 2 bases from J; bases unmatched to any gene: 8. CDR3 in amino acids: CASSLDSSGILTDTQYF. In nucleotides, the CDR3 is TGTGCCAGCAGTTTAGACTCTAGCGGGATACTCACAGATACGCAGTATTTT.

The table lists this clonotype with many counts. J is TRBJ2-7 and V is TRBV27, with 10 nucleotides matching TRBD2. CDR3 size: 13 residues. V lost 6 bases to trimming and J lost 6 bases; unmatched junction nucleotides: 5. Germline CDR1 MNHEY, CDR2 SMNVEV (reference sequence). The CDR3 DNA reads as TGTGCCAGCAGCGACACTAGCGGGACCGAGCAGTACTTC. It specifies CASSDTSGTEQYF.

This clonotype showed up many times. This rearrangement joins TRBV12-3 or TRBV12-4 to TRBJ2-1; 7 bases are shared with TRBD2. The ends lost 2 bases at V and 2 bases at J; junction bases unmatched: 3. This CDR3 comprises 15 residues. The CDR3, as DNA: TGTGCCAGCAGTTTATATGCGGGGGCCTACAATGAGCAGTTCTTC. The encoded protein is CASSLYAGAYNEQFF.

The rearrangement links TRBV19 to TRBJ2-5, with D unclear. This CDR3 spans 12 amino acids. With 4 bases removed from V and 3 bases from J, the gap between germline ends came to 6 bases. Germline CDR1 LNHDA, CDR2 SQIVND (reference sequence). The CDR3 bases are TGTGCCAGTAGTAGGAGAGAAGAGACCCAGTACTTC. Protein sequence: CASSRREETQYF.

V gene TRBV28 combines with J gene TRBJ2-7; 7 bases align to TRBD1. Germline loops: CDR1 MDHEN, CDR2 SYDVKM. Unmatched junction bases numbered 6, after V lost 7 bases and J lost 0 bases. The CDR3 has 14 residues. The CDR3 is CASTRTGSSYEQYF. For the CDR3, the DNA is TGTGCCAGCACCAGGACAGGTAGCTCCTACGAGCAGTACTTC. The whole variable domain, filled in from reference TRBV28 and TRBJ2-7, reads DVKVTQSSRYLVKRTGEKVFLECVQDMDHENMFWYRQDPGLGLRLIYFSYDVKMKEKGDIPEGYSVSREKKERFSLILESASTNQTSMYLCASTRTGSSYEQYFGPGTRLTVT.

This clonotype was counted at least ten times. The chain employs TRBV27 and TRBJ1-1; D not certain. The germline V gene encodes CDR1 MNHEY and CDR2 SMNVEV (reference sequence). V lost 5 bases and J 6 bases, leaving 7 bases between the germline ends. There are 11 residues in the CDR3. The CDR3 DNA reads TGTGCCAGCAGTAGGAGATCTGAAGCTTTCTTT. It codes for CASSRRSEAFF.

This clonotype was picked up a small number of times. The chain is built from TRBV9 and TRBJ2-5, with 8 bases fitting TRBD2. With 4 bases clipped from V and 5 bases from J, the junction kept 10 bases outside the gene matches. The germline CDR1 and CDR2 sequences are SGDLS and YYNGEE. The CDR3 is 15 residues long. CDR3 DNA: TGTGCCAGCAGCTCCCGGGGGGGACTAGGGGAGACCCAGTACTTC. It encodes CASSSRGGLGETQYF.

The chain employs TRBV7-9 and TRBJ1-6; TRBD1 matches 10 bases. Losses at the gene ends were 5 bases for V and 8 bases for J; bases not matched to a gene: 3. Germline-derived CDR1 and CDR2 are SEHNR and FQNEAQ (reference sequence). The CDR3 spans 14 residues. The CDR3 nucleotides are TGTGCCAGCAGCACGGGACAGGGGTATTCACCCCTCCACTTT. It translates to CASSTGQGYSPLHF.

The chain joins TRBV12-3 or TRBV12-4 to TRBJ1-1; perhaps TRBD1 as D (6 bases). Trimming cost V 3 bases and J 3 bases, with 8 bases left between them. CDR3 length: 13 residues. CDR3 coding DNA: TGTGCCAGCAGTTTTGGGGGGCACACTGAAGCTTTCTTT. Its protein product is CASSFGGHTEAFF.

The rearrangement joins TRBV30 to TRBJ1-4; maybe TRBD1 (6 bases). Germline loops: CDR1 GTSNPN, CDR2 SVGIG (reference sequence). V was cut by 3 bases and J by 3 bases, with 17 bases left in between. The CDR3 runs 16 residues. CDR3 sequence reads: CAWRGGGPFANEKLFF. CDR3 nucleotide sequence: TGTGCCTGGAGAGGTGGGGGGCCCTTTGCTAATGAAAAACTGTTTTTT.

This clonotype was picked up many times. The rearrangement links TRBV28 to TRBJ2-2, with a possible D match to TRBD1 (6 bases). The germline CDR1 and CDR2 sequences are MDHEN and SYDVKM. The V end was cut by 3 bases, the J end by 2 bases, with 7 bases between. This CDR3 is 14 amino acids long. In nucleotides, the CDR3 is TGTGCCAGCAGTTTGGACAGAAACACCGGGGAGCTGTTTTTT. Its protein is CASSLDRNTGELFF.